What follows are 27 T cell receptor beta chains derived from one specimen sequenced in a study of CD8 T cells in ankylosing spondylitis. One entry per CDR3 protein results from TCRdb running MiXCR on the 5' RACE reads. Of 35,000 to 50,000 distinct CDR3 sequences listed, 11% were seen once; the top ten hold 1.4%. Sequencing input: blood, either unsorted or a sorted T cell fraction (not recorded which). Source of these receptors: a male donor with ankylosing spondylitis or in good health (not recorded which).

This rearrangement joins TRBV10-3 to TRBJ2-1; 11 bases align to TRBD1. The germline gives CDR1 ENHRY, CDR2 SYGVKD. With V trimmed by 6 bases and J by 8 bases, 6 bases remained unmatched. CDR3 length: 14 amino acids. CDR3 region: CAIRGTGGLDEQFF. CDR3 DNA sequence: TGTGCCATCAGAGGGACAGGGGGACTGGATGAGCAGTTCTTC.

Remarks on this clonotype: With a much larger clone just one base away, this may be a read error. This chain uses TRBV25-1 with TRBJ2-1; D is possibly TRBD1 (6 bases). The CDR3 has 16 residues. Germline lookup yields CDR1 MGHDK and CDR2 SYGVNS. The CDR3 protein is CASSESQGSSHNEQFF. CDR3 nucleotides: TGTGCCAGCAGTGAATCCCAGGGGAGCTCCCACAATGAGCAGTTCTTC. Supplemented by reference TRBV25-1 and TRBJ2-1, the full variable domain reads EADIYQTPRYLVIGTGKKITLECSQTMGHDKMYWYQQDPGMELHLIHYSYGVNSTEKGDLSSESTVSRIRTEHFPLTLESARPSHTSQYLCASSESQGSSHNEQFFGPGTRLTVL.

This clonotype was observed a few times. The rearrangement links TRBV29-1 to TRBJ1-3, with unresolved D. Deletions cut 3 bases from V and 1 base from J, with 10 bases between. Germline CDR1 and CDR2: SQVTM and ANQGSEA. The CDR3 has 14 amino acids. This CDR3 reads CSVELVDSGNTIYF. The CDR3 bases are TGCAGCGTTGAGTTGGTGGATTCTGGAAACACCATATATTTT.

This sequence joins TRBV2 and TRBJ2-1; D ambiguous. Per the germline V gene, CDR1 is SNHLY and CDR2 is FYNNEI. Trimming took off 1 base at V and 2 bases at J, with 3 bases between the two ends. The CDR3 is made up of 13 amino acids. The CDR3 loop reads CASSEGPYNEQFF. The CDR3 bases are TGTGCCAGCAGTGAAGGCCCCTACAATGAGCAGTTCTTC. The variable domain in full, with the rest retrieved from reference TRBV2 and TRBJ2-1, is EPEVTQTPSHQVTQMGQEVILRCVPISNHLYFYWYRQILGQKVEFLVSFYNNEISEKSEIFDDQFSVERPDGSNFTLKIRSTKLEDSAMYFCASSEGPYNEQFFGPGTRLTVL.

The chain's CDR3 is CASSSMGQGALGYTF. The CDR3, as DNA: TGCGCCAGCAGCTCGATGGGACAGGGGGCGCTTGGCTACACCTTC. The chain carries TRBV5-1 and TRBJ1-2, with 12 bases fitting TRBD1. In germline, CDR1 is SGHRS, CDR2 YFSETQ. The CDR3 length is 15 residues. V trimming: 3 bases; J trimming: 7 bases; junction bases outside the gene matches: 7.

This clonotype was recorded at least ten times. The rearrangement uses TRBV5-1 and TRBJ1-4; 8 bases are a match to TRBD1. V shed 4 bases and J 7 bases; nucleotides not matched to a gene: 6. The CDR3 runs to 14 residues. Germline V CDR1 and CDR2: SGHRS, YFSETQ. The CDR3 coding sequence is TGCGCCAGCAGCAATACAGGGGGAAGTGAAAAACTGTTTTTT. Its protein is CASSNTGGSEKLFF.

The chain employs TRBV6-1 and TRBJ2-1; possibly TRBD1 for D (6 bases). Looked up from germline, CDR1 is MNHNS and CDR2 is SASEGT. The CDR3 runs to 14 residues. Trimming took off 6 bases at V and 3 bases at J, with 12 bases between the two ends. The CDR3, as DNA: TGTGCCAGCAGCGACACAGGGAGCTACAATGAGCAGTTCTTC. Amino acids: CASSDTGSYNEQFF.

This clonotype was seen many times. The gene calls are TRBV29-1 and TRBJ2-1; 9 bases match TRBD1. Germline loops: CDR1 SQVTM, CDR2 ANQGSEA. CDR3 length equals 13 residues. V lost 5 bases and J lost 8; bases outside the gene matches: 7. The CDR3 region has the DNA TGCAGCGTTTCAGGGACAGGGTACGATGAGCAGTTCTTC. Translation gives CSVSGTGYDEQFF.

This clonotype turned up a few times. The chain recombines TRBV20-1 with TRBJ2-1; D not certain. Looked up from germline, CDR1 is DFQATT and CDR2 is SNEGSKA (reference sequence). This CDR3 region has 13 residues. V lost 7 bases, J lost 4 bases, and 14 bases lay in between. Here the CDR3 reads CSGQTPSYNEQFF. Here the CDR3 DNA reads TGCAGTGGGCAGACACCTTCTTACAATGAGCAGTTCTTC.

This clonotype was seen ten or more times. The chain links TRBV29-1 to TRBJ2-1; D is unclear. The CDR3 is made up of 14 amino acids. V was pared by 6 bases and J by 5 bases, with 17 bases between. The germline V gene has CDR1 SQVTM and CDR2 ANQGSEA. CDR3 DNA: TGCAGCGTCCGCCCGGTGGTGGCGGACAATGAGCAGTTCTTC. Translating it yields CSVRPVVADNEQFF.

This clonotype was seen repeatedly, ten times or more. V gene TRBV5-1 combines with J gene TRBJ1-2, with 7 bases identical to TRBD1. The CDR3 runs 13 residues. After removal of 4 bases from V and 6 bases from J, the junction contained 6 bases not matched to a gene. The germline CDR1 and CDR2 sequences are SGHRS and YFSETQ. CDR3 DNA: TGCGCCAGCAGCGCCGGACAGGAAGATGGCTACACCTTC. Translated, it gives CASSAGQEDGYTF. Looking up the rest from reference TRBV5-1 and TRBJ1-2 gives the full variable domain: KAGVTQTPRYLIKTRGQQVTLSCSPISGHRSVSWYQQTPGQGLQFLFEYFSETQRNKGNFPGRFSGRQFSNSRSEMNVSTLELGDSALYLCASSAGQEDGYTFGSGTRLTVV.

The table lists this clonotype with a few counts. The V and J genes are TRBV23-1 and TRBJ2-1; D unclear. TRBV23-1 is noted as an ORF with a role that remains uncertain. Trimming stripped 8 bases from V and 0 bases from J, with 23 bases between. This CDR3 contains 18 residues. Here the CDR3 reads CASRNLGNRLISYNEQFF. CDR3 nucleotides: TGCGCCAGCCGCAACTTAGGTAACCGGCTTATCTCCTACAATGAGCAGTTCTTC.

A few counts support this clonotype. V and J are TRBV14 and TRBJ2-1; possibly TRBD1 for D (6 bases). This CDR3 comprises 13 residues. From germline, CDR1 is SGHDN and CDR2 FVKESK. Trimming shortened V by 6 bases and J by 4 bases, and 10 bases separated the two germline ends. For the CDR3, the DNA is TGTGCCAGCAGACAACAGGGTTACAATGAGCAGTTCTTC. Encoded protein: CASRQQGYNEQFF.

Many counts were recorded for this clonotype. The V call is TRBV5-1, the J call TRBJ1-2; maybe TRBD1 (5 bases). This CDR3 is 15 amino acids long. V was pared by 0 bases and J by 6 bases, with 15 bases between. Germline assignment: CDR1 SGHRS and CDR2 YFSETQ. CDR3 sequence reads: CASSLEGRPPDGYTF. The CDR3 coding sequence is TGCGCCAGCAGCTTGGAGGGACGGCCCCCTGATGGCTACACCTTC.

The table lists this clonotype with many counts. V is TRBV5-1 and J is TRBJ2-3; 9 bases align to TRBD1. The CDR3 has 15 amino acids. J was trimmed by 6 bases and V by 0 bases; bases with no gene match: 5. The germline V gene has CDR1 SGHRS and CDR2 YFSETQ. CDR3 nucleotide sequence: TGCGCCAGCAGCTTGGCCGGGACAGGGCTCGATACGCAGTATTTT. Translated: CASSLAGTGLDTQYF.

There are many counts of this clonotype. The J gene is TRBJ2-7, the V gene TRBV5-1; perhaps TRBD1 as D (6 bases). V dropped 0 bases and J dropped 2 bases, with 9 bases sitting between them. This CDR3 is 14 amino acids long. Per germline, CDR1 SGHRS and CDR2 YFSETQ. CDR3: CASSLGDITYEQYF. CDR3 DNA sequence: TGCGCCAGCAGCTTGGGGGACATAACCTACGAGCAGTACTTC.

By frequency in the sample, this clonotype is medium-sized. This chain links TRBV29-1 with TRBJ2-5, with D hard to call. Trimming shortened V by 4 bases and J by 5 bases, and 8 bases separated the two germline ends. The CDR3 is 11 residues long. Per germline, CDR1 SQVTM and CDR2 ANQGSEA. CDR3 in DNA: TGCAGCGTTGCCCCAAGGGAGACCCAGTACTTC. It yields the protein CSVAPRETQYF.

This clonotype was picked up many times. The chain has TRBV5-1 and TRBJ1-1; 7 nucleotides match TRBD1. J gave up 3 bases and V 4 bases, and 9 bases lay outside the gene matches. This CDR3 has 15 amino acids. CDR1 is SGHRS, CDR2 YFSETQ, per germline. The CDR3 spells CASSAGTVTYTEAFF. The DNA of the CDR3 is TGCGCCAGCAGCGCCGGGACAGTGACTTACACTGAAGCTTTCTTT.

This clonotype was counted between two and nine times. The chain uses TRBV5-6 and TRBJ2-3; TRBD2 agrees at 7 bases. Germline CDR1 and CDR2: SGHDT and YYEEEE. This CDR3 is 16 amino acids long. V shed 0 bases and J 0 bases; nucleotides not matched to a gene: 4. This CDR3 reads CASSLVRGISTDTQYF. CDR3 sequence (DNA): TGTGCCAGCAGCTTGGTGCGGGGGATTAGCACAGATACGCAGTATTTT.

This clonotype has a handful of counts. The gene calls are TRBV10-3 and TRBJ1-2; maybe TRBD1 (6 bases). This CDR3 has 13 residues. With 2 bases removed from V and 7 bases from J, the gap between germline ends came to 11 bases. The germline V gene has CDR1 ENHRY and CDR2 SYGVKD. The CDR3 spells CAISENDRTGYTF. The CDR3 region has the DNA TGTGCCATCAGTGAGAACGACAGGACTGGCTACACCTTC.

This clonotype was seen only a few times. The rearrangement links TRBV11-2 to TRBJ2-5; D is unresolved. Germline-derived CDR1 and CDR2 are SGHAT and FQNNGV. Trimming took off 2 bases at V and 2 bases at J, with 9 bases between the two ends. The CDR3 is made up of 14 amino acids. The CDR3 bases are TGTGCCAGCAGCTTACTCACAACTCAAGAGACCCAGTACTTC. Its protein product is CASSLLTTQETQYF.

The table lists this clonotype with many counts. The rearrangement links TRBV7-6 to TRBJ2-7; TRBD2 matches 7 bases. The length of the CDR3 is 15 residues. V shed 5 bases, J shed 3 bases, and the junction held 10 bases outside the gene matches. In germline, CDR1 is SGHVS, CDR2 FNYEAQ. CDR3 DNA sequence: TGTGCCAGCAGCCCCATCCAGACTAGCAGCTACGAGCAGTACTTC. Amino acid sequence: CASSPIQTSSYEQYF.

This clonotype was recorded a few times. The genes are TRBV5-1 and TRBJ2-7; D not resolved. The CDR3 spans 13 residues. The ends were cut back, 0 bases at V and 5 bases at J, with 9 bases in the middle. Looked up from germline, CDR1 is SGHRS and CDR2 is YFSETQ. The CDR3 sequence: CASSLEFLDEQYF. The CDR3 coding sequence is TGCGCCAGCAGCTTGGAATTCCTTGACGAGCAGTACTTC. The complete variable domain, with remaining parts taken from reference TRBV5-1 and TRBJ2-7, reads KAGVTQTPRYLIKTRGQQVTLSCSPISGHRSVSWYQQTPGQGLQFLFEYFSETQRNKGNFPGRFSGRQFSNSRSEMNVSTLELGDSALYLCASSLEFLDEQYFGPGTRLTVT.

Note on this clonotype: This could be a read error, since a much larger clone is one nucleotide away. The chain is built from TRBV10-3 and TRBJ2-5; D is undetermined. This CDR3 is built from 13 residues. Germline loops: CDR1 ENHRY, CDR2 SYGVKD. Trimming took off 3 bases at V and 5 bases at J, with 10 bases between the two ends. The CDR3 is CAISDSLMETQYF. CDR3 nucleotides: TGTGCCATCAGTGATTCACTAATGGAGACCCAGTACTTC.

The V and J genes are TRBV6-5 and TRBJ1-1, with 9 bases fitting TRBD1. Per germline, CDR1 MNHEY and CDR2 SVGAGI. This CDR3 has 15 amino acids. Trimming removed 2 bases from V and 7 bases from J; junction bases left unmatched: 8. CDR3 loop: CASSYTRTGDFEAFF. The CDR3 DNA sequence: TGTGCCAGCAGTTACACTAGGACAGGGGATTTTGAAGCTTTCTTT.

This clonotype was recorded many times. V usage is TRBV5-1 and J usage is TRBJ1-1; D perhaps matches TRBD1 (5 bases). Looked up from germline, CDR1 is SGHRS and CDR2 is YFSETQ. The CDR3 runs 12 residues. Deletions cut 4 bases from V and 12 bases from J, with 16 bases between. CDR3 nucleotide sequence: TGCGCCAGCAGCCAAGACAGCGGGTATACTTTCTTT. Its translation: CASSQDSGYTFF.

This chain connects TRBV6-4 to TRBJ2-3; TRBD1 might be the D (5 bases). The germline V gene encodes CDR1 MRHNA and CDR2 SNTAGT. The CDR3 is 15 amino acids. V was cut by 1 base and J by 2 bases, with 10 bases left in between. Written as DNA, the CDR3 is TGTGCCAGCAGTGACTTCCCAGGGAACACAGATACGCAGTATTTT. Translation gives CASSDFPGNTDTQYF.